This TCR beta chain comes out of a study of blood T cell repertoires in COVID-19. J was trimmed by 4 bases and V by 2 bases; bases with no gene match: 6. In germline, CDR1 is MGHRA, CDR2 YSYEKL. The CDR3 is 15 amino acids. The method was immunoSEQ multiplex PCR; TCRdb's version includes in-frame clones alone and lacks a portion of them. The table lists under 200,000 clones, about 90% of them singletons. This clonotype was obtained from a woman in her sixties with COVID-19, enrolled during active disease. Sequences were obtained from peripheral blood. The V gene is TRBV4-1, the J gene TRBJ2-7; TRBD2 agrees at 9 bases. The CDR3 protein is CASSQSLAGRYEQYF. In DNA form, the CDR3 reads TGCGCCAGCAGCCAAAGTCTAGCGGGACGGTACGAGCAGTACTTC.